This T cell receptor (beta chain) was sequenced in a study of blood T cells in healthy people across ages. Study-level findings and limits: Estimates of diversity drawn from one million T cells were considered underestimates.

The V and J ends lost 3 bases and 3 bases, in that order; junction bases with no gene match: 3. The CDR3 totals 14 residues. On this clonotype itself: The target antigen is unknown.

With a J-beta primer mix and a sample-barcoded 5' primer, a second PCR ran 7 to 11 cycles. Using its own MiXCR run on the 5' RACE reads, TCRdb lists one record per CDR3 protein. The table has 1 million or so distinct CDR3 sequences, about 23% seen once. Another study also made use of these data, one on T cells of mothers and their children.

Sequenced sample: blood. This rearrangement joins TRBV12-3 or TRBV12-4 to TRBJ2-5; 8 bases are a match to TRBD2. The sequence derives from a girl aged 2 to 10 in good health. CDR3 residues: CASSFTSGEETQYF. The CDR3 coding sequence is TGTGCCAGCAGTTTCACTAGCGGCGAAGAGACCCAGTACTTC.